This is a list of T cell receptor beta chains from one sample in a study of cytomegalovirus exposure and HLA in healthy donors. Repertoires were generated with immunoSEQ multiplex PCR, while TCRdb's copy carries only in-frame clones and drops some. The sample records about 210,000 clones, 85% being singletons. Sequencing was performed on PBMCs. The receptors stem from a girl aged 2-10 years in good health and CMV-seronegative. The CDR3 runs from the conserved cysteine through the conserved F or W.

v_call cdr3_aa
TRBV6-1 CVSLDSSKQTQYF
TRBV11-2 CASSLIGTSSYEQYF
TRBV5-4 CASTHMDRETDTQYF
TRBV10-3 CAISASGGAETQYF
TRBV6-5 CASSYEGLGARTEAFF
TRBV10-1 CASSEASGGAGTGELFF
TRBV7-3 CASSLTGTGDTGELFF
TRBV5-1 CASSQGGYEQYF
TRBV13 CASSPAGFSEQYF
TRBV5-6 CASNPQGEENIQYF
TRBV19 CASTHPGRGARSPLHF
TRBV11-3 CASSLGRGRTGELFF
TRBV6-6 CASSRRRGHPDTQYF
TRBV5-1 CASSFQANTEAFF
TRBV4-1 CASSQERGGFLSTDTQYF
TRBV7-9 CATLRAGVRQETQYF
TRBV2 CASRLGQFYEQYF
TRBV7-2 CASSLVGTGDPGAFF
TRBV19 CASSRQVITGELFF
TRBV6-5 CASRSRGILRFEQFF
TRBV14 CASSQRQGGYGYTF
TRBV6-4 CASSIDRGGTGELFF
TRBV9 CASSVGQFPNTEAFF
TRBV9 CASSVVVGAESYTGELFF
TRBV5-1 CASSLGGAPADTQYF
TRBV30 CAWTGLNTEAFF
TRBV6-5 CASSPTGGNSPLHF
TRBV5-4 CASSFESPYGYTF
TRBV29-1 CSVGGRDNSYEQYF
TRBV6-1 CASRDSLAKNIQYF
TRBV7-3 CASSASSADTQYF
TRBV2 CASSSEPLHQPQHF
TRBV2 CASSESTGIGPQHF
TRBV19 CASSRGQGRDQPQHF
TRBV9 CASSAGSSGTQETQYF
TRBV6-5 CASSYSIRGLYGYTF
TRBV7-8 CASSLVAGLWDTQYF
TRBV6-5 CASSYTSGANYGYTF
TRBV28 CASSPGLAGPYNEQFF
TRBV5-1 CASSMKRTSGSRETQYF
TRBV7-9 CASSLSRGGDRDPYEQYF
TRBV19 CASSLDRGNNQPQHF
TRBV6-5 CASSLTGTIQPQHF
TRBV6-5 CASSVGLAGRNEQFF
TRBV7-9 CSSSSFSGLADNEQFF
TRBV9 CASSLGLAGYEQYF
TRBV11-2 CASSQSSGGVDDYEQYF
TRBV7-3 CASSLRTPDTQYF
TRBV6-5 CASSPRSSGRREQYF
TRBV2 CASSVLQGATGELFF
TRBV6-5 CASSFQRSYNEQFF
TRBV2 CASSLKQGWNSPLHF
TRBV5-1 CASSAQGAGHGYTF